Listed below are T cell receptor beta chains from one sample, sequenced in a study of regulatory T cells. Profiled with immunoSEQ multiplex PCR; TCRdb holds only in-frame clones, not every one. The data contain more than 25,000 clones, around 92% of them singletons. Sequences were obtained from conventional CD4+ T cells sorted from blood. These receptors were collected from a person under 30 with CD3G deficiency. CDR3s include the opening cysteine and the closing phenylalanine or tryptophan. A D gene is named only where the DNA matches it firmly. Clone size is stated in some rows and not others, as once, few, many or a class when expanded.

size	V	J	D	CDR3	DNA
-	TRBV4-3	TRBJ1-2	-	CASSHGYTF	TGCGCCAGCAGCCATGGCTACACCTTC
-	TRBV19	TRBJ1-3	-	CASSRLNFLGLNSGNTIYF	TGTGCCAGTAGTAGATTAAACTTTCTGGGACTCAACTCTGGAAACACCATATATTTT
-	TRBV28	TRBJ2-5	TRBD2	CASSRSGKGQETQYF	TGTGCCAGCAGTCGTAGCGGGAAGGGGCAAGAGACCCAGTACTTC
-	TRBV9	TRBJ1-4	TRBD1	CASSDTPGQGEKLFF	TGTGCCAGCAGCGATACCCCGGGACAGGGAGAAAAACTGTTTTTT
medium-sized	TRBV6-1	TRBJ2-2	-	CASSESGLYGELFF	TGTGCCAGCAGTGAAAGCGGACTCTACGGGGAGCTGTTTTTT
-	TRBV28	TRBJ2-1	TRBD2	CASRSDARKLAGGDEQFF	TGTGCCAGCAGATCGGACGCCCGGAAACTAGCGGGAGGGGATGAGCAGTTCTTC
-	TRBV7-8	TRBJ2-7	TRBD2	CASSLGLAGTYEQYF	TGTGCCAGCAGCTTAGGACTAGCGGGGACCTACGAGCAGTACTTC
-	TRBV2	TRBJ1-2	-	CASSPSAFGAQIQGYTF	TGTGCCAGCAGCCCTAGCGCCTTCGGGGCCCAGATACAAGGCTACACCTTC
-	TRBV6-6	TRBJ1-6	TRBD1	CASSALNRGPNSPLHF	TGTGCCAGCAGCGCCCTTAACAGGGGCCCAAATTCACCCCTCCACTTT
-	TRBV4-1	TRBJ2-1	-	CASSQLATGPLVLQFF	TGCGCCAGCAGCCAACTTGCCACGGGGCCTCTAGTGTTGCAGTTCTTC
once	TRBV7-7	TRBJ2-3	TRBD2	CASSLTGGADTQYF	TGTGCCAGCAGCTTGACCGGGGGGGCGGATACGCAGTATTTT
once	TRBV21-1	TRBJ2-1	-	CASSGFGPCSYNEQFF	TGTGCCAGCAGTGGATTCGGACCCTGCTCCTACAATGAGCAGTTCTTC
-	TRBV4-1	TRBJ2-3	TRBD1	CASSYRDRGADTQYF	TGCGCCAGCAGCTACCGGGACAGGGGGGCAGATACGCAGTATTTT
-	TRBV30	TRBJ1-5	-	CAWSDQGNQPQHF	TGTGCCTGGAGTGATCAGGGAAATCAGCCCCAGCATTTT
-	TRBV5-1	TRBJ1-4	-	CASSVYGHGYEKLFF	TGCGCCAGCAGCGTTTACGGACACGGCTATGAAAAACTGTTTTTT
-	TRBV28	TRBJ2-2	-	CASSLWSGSGELFF	TGTGCCAGCAGTTTATGGAGTGGGTCCGGGGAGCTGTTTTTT
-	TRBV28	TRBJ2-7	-	CASSLRRTNYEQYF	TGTGCCAGCAGTTTACGCCGGACAAACTACGAGCAGTACTTC
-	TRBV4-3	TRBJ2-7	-	CASSQERGPYEQYF	TGCGCCAGCAGCCAAGAACGGGGCCCCTACGAGCAGTACTTC
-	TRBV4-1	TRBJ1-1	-	CASRLRPGLNTEAFF	TGCGCCAGCAGATTAAGACCGGGGTTGAACACTGAAGCTTTCTTT
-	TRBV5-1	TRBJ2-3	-	CASSLGTYTDTQYF	TGCGCCAGCAGCTTGGGTACATACACAGATACGCAGTATTTT
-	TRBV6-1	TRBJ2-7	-	CASNTGSSYEQYF	TGTGCCAGCAATACAGGGTCCTCCTACGAGCAGTACTTC
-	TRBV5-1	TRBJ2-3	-	CASSGGIPSTDTQYF	TGCGCCAGCAGCGGAGGAATCCCTAGCACAGATACGCAGTATTTT
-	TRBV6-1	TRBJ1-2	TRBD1	CASRGQAGDGYTF	TGTGCCAGCCGAGGACAGGCTGGCGATGGCTACACCTTC
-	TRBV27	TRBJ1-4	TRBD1	CASSLSTGVEKLFF	TGTGCCAGCAGTTTATCGACAGGGGTCGAAAAACTGTTTTTT
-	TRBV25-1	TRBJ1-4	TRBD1	CASSPGGQTNEKLFF	TGTGCCAGCTCCCCAGGGGGCCAAACTAATGAAAAACTGTTTTTT
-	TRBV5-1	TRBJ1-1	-	CASSRALNTEAFF	TGCGCCAGCAGTCGGGCGTTGAACACTGAAGCTTTCTTT
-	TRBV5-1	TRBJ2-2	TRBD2	CASSSSGSTGELFF	TGCGCCAGCAGCTCGAGCGGGAGCACCGGGGAGCTGTTTTTT
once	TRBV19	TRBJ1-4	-	CASSKTRRANEKLFF	TGTGCCAGTAGTAAGACCCGCAGGGCTAATGAAAAACTGTTTTTT
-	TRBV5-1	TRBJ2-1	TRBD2	CASSLVLAGRNEQFF	TGCGCCAGCAGCTTGGTATTAGCGGGTAGGAATGAGCAGTTCTTC
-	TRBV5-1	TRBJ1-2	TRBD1	CASSLDPGGRTGYTF	TGCGCCAGCAGCTTGGATCCAGGGGGTAGAACCGGCTACACCTTC
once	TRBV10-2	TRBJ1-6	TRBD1	CASTETGGNSPLHF	TGCGCCAGCACCGAGACAGGGGGCAATTCACCCCTCCACTTT
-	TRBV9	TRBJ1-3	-	CASSAEQVSGNTIYF	TGTGCCAGCAGCGCCGAACAGGTCTCTGGAAACACCATATATTTT
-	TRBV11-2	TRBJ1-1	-	CASSLVSGAGEAFF	TGTGCCAGCAGCTTAGTTTCTGGTGCTGGTGAAGCTTTCTTT
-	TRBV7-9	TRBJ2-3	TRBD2	CASSPGPGNSGEDTQYF	TGTGCCAGCAGCCCCGGCCCTGGGAACAGCGGGGAAGATACGCAGTATTTT
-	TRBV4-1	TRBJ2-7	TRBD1	CASSQGIGTGGYEQYF	TGCGCCAGCAGCCAAGGTATCGGGACAGGGGGCTACGAGCAGTACTTC
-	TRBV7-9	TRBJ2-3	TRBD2	CASSFGGMIDTQYF	TGTGCCAGCAGCTTCGGGGGGATGATCGATACGCAGTATTTT
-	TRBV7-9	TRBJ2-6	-	CASSLSSGANVLTF	TGTGCCAGCAGCCTAAGCTCTGGGGCCAACGTCCTGACTTTC
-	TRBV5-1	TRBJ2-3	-	CASSANSGTQYF	TGCGCCAGCAGCGCTAATTCGGGTACGCAGTATTTT
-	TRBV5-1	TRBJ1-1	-	CASSGQGQSNTEAFF	TGCGCCAGCAGCGGACAAGGACAGTCGAACACTGAAGCTTTCTTT
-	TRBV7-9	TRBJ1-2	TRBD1	CASSSGQGGYTF	TGTGCCAGCAGCTCAGGACAGGGTGGCTACACCTTC
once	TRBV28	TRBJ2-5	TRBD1	CASSGSGTDQETQYF	TGTGCCAGCAGTGGGAGTGGGACAGACCAAGAGACCCAGTACTTC
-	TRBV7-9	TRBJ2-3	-	CASSFYPDTQYF	TGTGCCAGCAGCTTCTATCCTGATACGCAGTATTTT
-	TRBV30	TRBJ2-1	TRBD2	CAWSVGLAGYNEQFF	TGTGCCTGGAGTGTTGGGCTAGCGGGGTACAATGAGCAGTTCTTC
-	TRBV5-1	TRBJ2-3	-	CASSLERAKGDTQYF	TGCGCCAGCAGCTTGGAGAGGGCTAAAGGAGATACGCAGTATTTT
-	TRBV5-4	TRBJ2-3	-	CASSSGLRTDTQYF	TGTGCCAGCAGCTCCGGGCTGAGGACAGATACGCAGTATTTT
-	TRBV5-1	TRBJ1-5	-	CASSLGGSNQPQHF	TGCGCCAGCAGCTTGGGAGGGAGCAATCAGCCCCAGCATTTT
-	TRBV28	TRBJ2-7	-	CASSRGVYEQYF	TGTGCCAGCAGCCGGGGTGTCTACGAGCAGTACTTC
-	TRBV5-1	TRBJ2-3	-	CASSPGTDGRTDTQYF	TGCGCCAGCAGCCCCGGGACGGATGGCCGCACAGATACGCAGTATTTT
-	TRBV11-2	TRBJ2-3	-	CASSPSPVGDTQYF	TGTGCCAGCAGCCCTTCCCCGGTCGGGGATACGCAGTATTTT
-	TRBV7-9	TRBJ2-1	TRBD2	CASSLGFAGGPQFF	TGTGCCAGCAGCTTAGGATTTGCGGGAGGGCCACAGTTCTTC